One and the same sample provided the 29 T cell receptor beta chains below, sequenced in a study of identical twins. TCRdb passed the 5' RACE reads through MiXCR, listing each CDR3 protein once. The top ten clones hold 1.5% to 2% of a sample with some 900,000 distinct CDR3 sequences, over 9% of them seen once. This sample was also put to use in a study of yellow fever vaccine responses in identical twins.

Sequencing was performed on PBMCs. Source of these receptors: a woman between 18 and 29 years old in good health.

This chain uses TRBV5-1 with TRBJ2-1; D may be TRBD2 (5 bases). Germline V gives CDR1 SGHRS, CDR2 YFSETQ. There are 14 residues in the CDR3. V lost 4 bases, J lost 8 bases, and 16 bases lay in between. The CDR3 protein is CASSRVLAGDEQFF. DNA for the CDR3: TGCGCCAGCAGCCGAGTCCTAGCCGGGGATGAGCAGTTCTTC.

This clonotype was seen once. The chain couples TRBV3-1 to TRBJ2-1; unclear D gene. The CDR3 runs to 16 residues. With 1 base removed from V and 5 bases from J, the gap between germline ends came to 15 bases. Germline V gene lookup returns CDR1 LGHDT and CDR2 YNNKEL (reference sequence). In DNA, the CDR3 is TGTGCCAGCAGCCAAGTTACCTCTTGGGGAAACAATGAGCAGTTCTTC. Protein: CASSQVTSWGNNEQFF.

The table lists this clonotype with many counts. The chain is built from TRBV29-1 and TRBJ1-1; TRBD1 might be the D (5 bases). The CDR3 sequence is 12 residues long. Deletions cut 7 bases from V and 1 base from J, with 10 bases between. Germline CDR1 SQVTM, CDR2 ANQGSEA. The CDR3 sequence is CSGRATNTEAFF. CDR3 nucleotides: TGCAGCGGCAGGGCGACGAACACTGAAGCTTTCTTT.

V usage is TRBV14 and J usage is TRBJ1-1; 8 bases align to TRBD1. This CDR3 region has 13 residues. V dropped 5 bases and J dropped 5; count of bases not matched to a gene: 4. Germline V gene data show CDR1 as SGHDN and CDR2 as FVKESK. The CDR3, as DNA: TGTGCCAGCAGCGCACAGGGGGGGACTGAAGCTTTCTTT. Protein: CASSAQGGTEAFF. The variable domain in full, with the rest retrieved from reference TRBV14 and TRBJ1-1, is EAGVTQFPSHSVIEKGQTVTLRCDPISGHDNLYWYRRVMGKEIKFLLHFVKESKQDESGMPNNRFLAERTGGTYSTLKVQPAELEDSGVYFCASSAQGGTEAFFGQGTRLTVV.

This clonotype was picked up a small number of times. This sequence joins TRBV19 and TRBJ2-1; D possibly corresponds to TRBD2 (5 bases). Per the germline V gene, CDR1 is LNHDA and CDR2 is SQIVND (reference sequence). This CDR3 is built from 14 residues. The germline V and J ends were trimmed by 4 bases and 10 bases, with 17 bases remaining between them. The DNA for the CDR3 is TGTGCCAGTAGTAAGTTTCCGGAGAGCGGCGAGCAGTTCTTC. Protein: CASSKFPESGEQFF.

This clonotype came up a few times. The chain is built from TRBV24-1 and TRBJ2-2, with 9 bases aligning to TRBD1. Trimming removed 5 bases from V and 4 bases from J; junction bases left unmatched: 13. This CDR3 has 18 amino acids. Germline values: CDR1 KGHDR, CDR2 SFDVKD. The CDR3 DNA follows: TGTGCCACCAGTGCCCTACCCGGACAGGGGCGGTTCACCGGGGAGCTGTTTTTT. Translating gives CATSALPGQGRFTGELFF.

The V call is TRBV5-1, the J call TRBJ2-7, with 8 bases identical to TRBD2. J lost 6 bases, V lost 4 bases, and 9 bases had no gene match. CDR3 length: 14 residues. The germline V gene has CDR1 SGHRS and CDR2 YFSETQ. CDR3 protein: CASSLGLAAGEQYF. CDR3 sequence (DNA): TGCGCCAGCAGCCTAGGACTAGCTGCTGGCGAGCAGTACTTC.

The chain joins TRBV9 to TRBJ2-3; D is uncertain. Trimming pared 3 bases from V and 1 base from J, leaving 18 bases between. CDR1 is SGDLS, CDR2 YYNGEE, per germline. This CDR3 comprises 17 residues. Here the CDR3 reads CASSALGSGSRTDTQYF. Here the CDR3 DNA reads TGTGCCAGCAGCGCCCTGGGTTCAGGTTCACGCACAGATACGCAGTATTTT. Combining the CDR3 with reference TRBV9 and TRBJ2-3 gives the whole variable domain DSGVTQTPKHLITATGQRVTLRCSPRSGDLSVYWYQQSLDQGLQFLIQYYNGEERAKGNILERFSAQQFPDLHSELNLSSLELGDSALYFCASSALGSGSRTDTQYFGPGTRLTVL.

This clonotype was picked up many times. This chain connects TRBV12-3 or TRBV12-4 to TRBJ1-2; no definite D call. V was cut by 5 bases and J by 7 bases, with 11 bases left in between. This CDR3 comprises 12 residues. The CDR3 region has the DNA TGTGCCAGCAGTGCAGAGGTTGGTGGCTACACCTTC. This codes for CASSAEVGGYTF.

The chain links TRBV5-5 to TRBJ2-5, with unresolved D. With 2 bases removed from V and 0 bases from J, the gap between germline ends came to 11 bases. Germline lookup yields CDR1 SGHKS and CDR2 YYEKEE (reference sequence). The CDR3 extends over 15 amino acids. The CDR3 bases are TGTGCCAGCAGCTTCCCGCGGACCCACCAAGAGACCCAGTACTTC. It codes for CASSFPRTHQETQYF. The full variable domain, rest sourced from reference TRBV5-5 and TRBJ2-5, is DAGVTQSPTHLIKTRGQQVTLRCSPISGHKSVSWYQQVLGQGPQFIFQYYEKEERGRGNFPDRFSARQFPNYSSELNVNALLLGDSALYLCASSFPRTHQETQYFGPGTRLLVL.

The V and J genes are TRBV20-1 and TRBJ2-7; 9 bases are shared with TRBD2. There are 16 residues in the CDR3. Germline assignment: CDR1 DFQATT and CDR2 SNEGSKA (reference sequence). V dropped 1 base and J dropped 6; count of bases not matched to a gene: 13. The CDR3 loop is CSARVRLAGPTFEQYF. The CDR3 coding sequence is TGCAGTGCTAGAGTCCGGCTAGCGGGACCGACCTTCGAGCAGTACTTC.

This clonotype was picked up many times. The chain uses TRBV15 and TRBJ2-3; 7 nucleotides agree with TRBD2. Germline trimming cut 5 bases from V and 6 bases from J; bases unmatched to any gene: 14. CDR3 length: 16 residues. CDR1 is LNHNV and CDR2 is YYDKDF in the germline V gene (reference sequence). CDR3 loop: CATSFRERGTGDTQYF. The CDR3 coding sequence is TGTGCCACCAGCTTTAGGGAGCGGGGTACGGGGGATACGCAGTATTTT. The full variable domain, completed using reference TRBV15 and TRBJ2-3, is DAMVIQNPRYQVTQFGKPVTLSCSQTLNHNVMYWYQQKSSQAPKLLFHYYDKDFNNEADTPDNFQSRRPNTSFCFLDIRSPGLGDTAMYLCATSFRERGTGDTQYFGPGTRLTVL.

The chain has TRBV6-1 and TRBJ2-2, with 7 bases matching TRBD1. Per germline, CDR1 MNHNS and CDR2 SASEGT. V lost 6 bases to trimming and J lost 4 bases; unmatched junction nucleotides: 8. The CDR3 consists of 15 residues. As DNA, the CDR3 is TGTGCCAGCAGCCAGACAGGGACGGGCACCGGGGAGCTGTTTTTT. Translated: CASSQTGTGTGELFF.

This clonotype was counted once. This chain joins TRBV3-1 and TRBJ1-1; TRBD1 matches 8 bases. Germline assignment: CDR1 LGHDT and CDR2 YNNKEL (reference sequence). The CDR3 has 13 residues. V was clipped by 3 bases and J by 8 bases; unmatched bases: 5. The CDR3 bases are TGTGCCAGCAGCCAGGGGACAGGCCTAGAAGCTTTCTTT. Translating gives CASSQGTGLEAFF.

This clonotype showed up many times. The V and J genes are TRBV10-3 and TRBJ2-1; 10 nucleotides agree with TRBD2. The V gene end was trimmed by 10 bases and the J gene end by 3 bases; junction bases not matched to a gene: 9. Germline V gives CDR1 ENHRY, CDR2 SYGVKD. This CDR3 contains 15 residues. CDR3 nucleotide sequence: TGTGCCACCTACGACCTAGCGGGGGACTACAATGAGCAGTTCTTC. Translation gives CATYDLAGDYNEQFF.

V gene TRBV6-1 combines with J gene TRBJ2-3; 10 nucleotides agree with TRBD2. The CDR3 is 16 residues long. The germline gives CDR1 MNHNS, CDR2 SASEGT. The trim removed 1 base at V and 6 bases at J, leaving 7 bases unmatched. The CDR3 spells CASSEVVSGRWDTQYF. CDR3 DNA sequence: TGTGCCAGCAGTGAAGTGGTTAGCGGGAGGTGGGATACGCAGTATTTT.

This clonotype was seen more than once but under ten times. V and J are TRBV2 and TRBJ2-1, with D uncertain. Trimming removed 7 bases from V and 0 bases from J, with 10 bases in between. CDR1 and CDR2 from the germline V gene are SNHLY and FYNNEI. This CDR3 spans 14 amino acids. The chain's CDR3 is CASNLASSYNEQFF. The CDR3 region has the DNA TGTGCCAGCAATCTGGCTAGCTCCTACAATGAGCAGTTCTTC.

The table lists this clonotype with a few counts. This chain uses TRBV10-3 with TRBJ2-7; D is possibly TRBD2 (6 bases). Germline V gene sequence: CDR1 ENHRY, CDR2 SYGVKD. There are 14 residues in the CDR3. Trimming removed 6 bases at V and 3 bases at J, with 15 bases between. The DNA for the CDR3 is TGTGCCATCAGGTTGGGTAGCGGTGACTACGAGCAGTACTTC. Residues: CAIRLGSGDYEQYF.

In its sample, this clonotype was seen many times. The V and J genes are TRBV12-3 or TRBV12-4 and TRBJ2-5; a weak D match, TRBD2 (6 bases). With 5 bases removed from V and 2 bases from J, the gap between germline ends came to 12 bases. CDR3 length: 14 residues. This CDR3 reads CASSTGTVQETQYF. The CDR3 nucleotides are TGTGCCAGCAGTACCGGGACTGTACAAGAGACCCAGTACTTC.

This clonotype was observed a handful of times. The chain has TRBV19 and TRBJ2-4, with D possibly being TRBD2 (6 bases). Germline V gene lookup returns CDR1 LNHDA and CDR2 SQIVND (reference sequence). The CDR3 runs to 14 residues. V dropped 8 bases and J dropped 3 bases, with 14 bases sitting between them. CDR3 protein: CASVGREIKNIQYF. DNA of the CDR3: TGTGCCAGTGTTGGACGGGAGATCAAAAACATTCAGTACTTC.

This clonotype was detected only a few times. The rearrangement uses TRBV5-1 and TRBJ1-1; possibly TRBD1 for D (5 bases). Between the trimmed V and J ends, which lost 6 bases and 2 bases, there was a span of 14 bases. Per germline, CDR1 SGHRS and CDR2 YFSETQ. This CDR3 contains 14 residues. In DNA form, the CDR3 reads TGCGCCAGCAATCCTTCGGGGGAAAACACTGAAGCTTTCTTT. Residues: CASNPSGENTEAFF.

This clonotype has a count of ten or more. The chain links TRBV9 to TRBJ1-1, with TRBD1 as a possible D gene (5 bases). Germline lookup yields CDR1 SGDLS and CDR2 YYNGEE. Trimming took 2 bases from V and 0 from J, leaving 11 bases between them. This CDR3 contains 15 residues. The CDR3 spells CASSVKTDLNTEAFF. Written as DNA, the CDR3 is TGTGCCAGCAGCGTGAAGACAGACCTGAACACTGAAGCTTTCTTT.

This chain joins TRBV28 and TRBJ2-7; a possible D gene is TRBD2 (5 bases). Germline V gives CDR1 MDHEN, CDR2 SYDVKM. V shed 3 bases and J shed 4 bases, with 19 bases lying between them. The CDR3 runs 16 residues. The CDR3 nucleotides read TGTGCCAGCAGTTTGGTTTGGAGGCCTTGGGATTACGAGCAGTACTTC. The encoded protein is CASSLVWRPWDYEQYF.

The table lists this clonotype with a few counts. The chain employs TRBV24-1 and TRBJ2-1, with 8 bases fitting TRBD2. The V and J ends lost 3 bases and 9 bases, in that order; junction bases with no gene match: 3. The CDR3 is made up of 13 amino acids. In germline, CDR1 is KGHDR, CDR2 SFDVKD. The CDR3, as DNA: TGTGCCACCAGTGATCATCTAGCGGGTGAGCAGTTCTTC. Protein product: CATSDHLAGEQFF.

The chain carries TRBV5-1 and TRBJ1-1; maybe TRBD1 (5 bases). The CDR3 has 16 residues. V was clipped by 4 bases and J by 0 bases, with 16 bases between them. Germline lookup yields CDR1 SGHRS and CDR2 YFSETQ. CDR3 bases: TGCGCCAGCAGCAAATCCCCCAGGGTAGTGAACACTGAAGCTTTCTTT. Translated: CASSKSPRVVNTEAFF.

The V gene is TRBV28, the J gene TRBJ2-1; the match to TRBD1 covers 8 bases. Germline CDR1 is MDHEN and CDR2 is SYDVKM. J gave up 8 bases and V 4 bases, and 7 bases lay outside the gene matches. The CDR3 length is 14 residues. DNA for the CDR3: TGTGCCAGCAGTTCTACAGGGGGAGGCGATGAGCAGTTCTTC. It codes for CASSSTGGGDEQFF. Together with reference TRBV28 and TRBJ2-1, the CDR3 gives the full variable domain: DVKVTQSSRYLVKRTGEKVFLECVQDMDHENMFWYRQDPGLGLRLIYFSYDVKMKEKGDIPEGYSVSREKKERFSLILESASTNQTSMYLCASSSTGGGDEQFFGPGTRLTVL.

This clonotype was observed a few times. The J gene is TRBJ2-2, the V gene TRBV5-1; 9 bases are shared with TRBD1. The CDR3 is 14 amino acids. CDR1 is SGHRS, CDR2 YFSETQ, per germline. V shed 4 bases and J 4 bases; nucleotides not matched to a gene: 2. CDR3 protein: CASSGGQGTGELFF. Written as DNA, the CDR3 is TGCGCCAGCAGCGGGGGACAGGGCACCGGGGAGCTGTTTTTT. Full variable domain (outside the CDR3, taken from reference TRBV5-1 and TRBJ2-2): KAGVTQTPRYLIKTRGQQVTLSCSPISGHRSVSWYQQTPGQGLQFLFEYFSETQRNKGNFPGRFSGRQFSNSRSEMNVSTLELGDSALYLCASSGGQGTGELFFGEGSRLTVL.

The table lists this clonotype with many counts. The V call is TRBV20-1, the J call TRBJ2-2; the D gene could be TRBD1 or TRBD2 (6 bases each). Germline CDR1 is DFQATT and CDR2 is SNEGSKA (reference sequence). The CDR3 spans 16 residues. V dropped 2 bases and J dropped 4 bases, with 17 bases sitting between them. The CDR3 DNA follows: TGCAGTGCTAGATTTAGGGGGGACGGACTCACCGGGGAGCTGTTTTTT. Amino acids: CSARFRGDGLTGELFF.

The sample holds a few counts of this clonotype. This rearrangement joins TRBV20-1 to TRBJ2-6; D is ambiguous. The V end lost 2 bases, the J end lost 0 bases, and 8 bases lay between the germline ends. Per germline, CDR1 DFQATT and CDR2 SNEGSKA (reference sequence). The CDR3 covers 15 residues. The CDR3 region is CSARHRVSGANVLTF. CDR3 in DNA: TGCAGTGCTAGACATAGAGTCTCTGGGGCCAACGTCCTGACTTTC.